Listed here are 5 T cell receptor beta chains from one sample, sequenced in a study of blood T cell repertoires in COVID-19. Data came from immunoSEQ multiplex PCR; TCRdb stores just in-frame clones and leaves some out. The sample yields roughly 260,000 clones, around 82% seen once. Sample: PBMCs or T cells enriched from blood (not recorded which). All receptors derive from a woman aged 40 to 49 who had been exposed to COVID-19.

V and J are TRBV12-5 and TRBJ2-2, with D maybe TRBD1 (5 bases). CDR1 and CDR2 (germline): LGHNT, FRNRAP. This CDR3 is built from 13 residues. Trimming removed 4 bases from V and 5 bases from J, with 8 bases in between. DNA of the CDR3: TGTGCTAGTGGTTGGTCAGGGACCGGGGAGCTGTTTTTT. This sequence encodes CASGWSGTGELFF.

This clone was seen only once. The J gene is TRBJ1-6, the V gene TRBV11-2, with D hard to call. The CDR3 loop spans 15 amino acids. V dropped 5 bases and J dropped 9 bases, with 17 bases sitting between them. Germline CDR1 SGHAT, CDR2 FQNNGV. The CDR3 loop is CASSEKVGGGSPLHF. The CDR3 DNA reads TGTGCCAGCAGCGAAAAAGTGGGAGGAGGTTCACCCCTCCACTTT.

This clone was picked up a small number of times. The V gene is TRBV11-2, the J gene TRBJ1-1; D is ambiguous. This CDR3 has 15 residues. CDR1 is SGHAT and CDR2 is FQNNGV in the germline V gene. Trimming took off 5 bases at V and 3 bases at J, with 16 bases between the two ends. CDR3 protein: CASSPGGGRDTEAFF. CDR3 sequence (DNA): TGTGCCAGCAGCCCCGGTGGAGGGCGGGACACTGAAGCTTTCTTT.

V gene TRBV2 combines with J gene TRBJ2-5; 9 bases agree with TRBD2. The CDR3 totals 16 residues. The V gene's germline CDR1 is SNHLY and CDR2 FYNNEI. The V gene end was trimmed by 7 bases and the J gene end by 6 bases; junction bases not matched to a gene: 15. CDR3 protein: CASTGGGGPRMKTQYF. CDR3 sequence (DNA): TGTGCCAGCACAGGCGGGGGGGGGCCACGTATGAAGACCCAGTACTTC.

V and J are TRBV6-5 and TRBJ1-1; weak D call: TRBD1 (5 bases). The V end was cut by 6 bases, the J end by 1 base, with 12 bases between. CDR3 length equals 14 residues. In germline, CDR1 is MNHEY, CDR2 SVGAGI. The CDR3 here is CASRLRGPNTEAFF. As DNA, the CDR3 is TGTGCCAGCAGACTAAGGGGCCCGAACACTGAAGCTTTCTTT.